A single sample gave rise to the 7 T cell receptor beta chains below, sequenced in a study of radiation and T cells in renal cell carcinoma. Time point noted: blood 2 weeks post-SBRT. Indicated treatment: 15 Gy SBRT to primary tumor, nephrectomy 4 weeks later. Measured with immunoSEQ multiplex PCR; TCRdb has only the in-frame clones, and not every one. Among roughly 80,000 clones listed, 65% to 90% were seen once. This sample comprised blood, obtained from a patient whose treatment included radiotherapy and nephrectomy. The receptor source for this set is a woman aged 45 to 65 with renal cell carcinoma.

CDR3: CSADTGTGLFRHQETQYF. CDR3 nucleotides: TGCAGCGCAGATACCGGGACAGGGCTTTTCCGACACCAAGAGACCCAGTACTTC. The rearrangement joins TRBV29-1 to TRBJ2-5; TRBD1 matches at 9 bases. The CDR3 sequence is 18 residues long. The germline V gene encodes CDR1 SQVTM and CDR2 ANQGSEA. With V trimmed by 7 bases and J by 0 bases, 18 bases remained unmatched.

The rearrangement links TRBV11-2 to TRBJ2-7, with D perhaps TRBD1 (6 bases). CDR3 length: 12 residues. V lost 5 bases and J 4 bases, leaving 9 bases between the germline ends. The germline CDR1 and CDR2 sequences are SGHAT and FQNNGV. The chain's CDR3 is CASSLGAYEQYF. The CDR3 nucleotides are TGTGCCAGCAGCCTGGGGGCTTACGAGCAGTACTTC.

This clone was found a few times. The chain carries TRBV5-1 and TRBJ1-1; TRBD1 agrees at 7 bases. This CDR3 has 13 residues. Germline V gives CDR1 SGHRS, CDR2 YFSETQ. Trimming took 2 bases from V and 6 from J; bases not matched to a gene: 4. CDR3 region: CASSFTGEAEAFF. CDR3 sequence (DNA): TGCGCCAGCAGCTTTACAGGGGAGGCTGAAGCTTTCTTT.

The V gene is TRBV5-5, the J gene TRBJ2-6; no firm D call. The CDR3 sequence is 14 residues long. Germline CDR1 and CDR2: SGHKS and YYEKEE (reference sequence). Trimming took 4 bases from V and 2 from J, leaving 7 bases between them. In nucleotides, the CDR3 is TGTGCCAGCAGCCTTACCGCTGGGGCCAACGTCCTGACTTTC. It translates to CASSLTAGANVLTF.

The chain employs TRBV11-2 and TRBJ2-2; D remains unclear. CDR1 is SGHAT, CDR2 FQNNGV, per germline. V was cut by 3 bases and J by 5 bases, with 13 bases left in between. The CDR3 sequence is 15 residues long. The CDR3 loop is CASSFIPVQTGELFF. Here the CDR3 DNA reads TGTGCCAGCAGCTTTATTCCAGTACAAACCGGGGAGCTGTTTTTT. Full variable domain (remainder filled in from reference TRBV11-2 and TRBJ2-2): EAGVAQSPRYKIIEKRQSVAFWCNPISGHATLYWYQQILGQGPKLLIQFQNNGVVDDSQLPKDRFSAERLKGVDSTLKIQPAKLEDSAVYLCASSFIPVQTGELFFGEGSRLTVL.

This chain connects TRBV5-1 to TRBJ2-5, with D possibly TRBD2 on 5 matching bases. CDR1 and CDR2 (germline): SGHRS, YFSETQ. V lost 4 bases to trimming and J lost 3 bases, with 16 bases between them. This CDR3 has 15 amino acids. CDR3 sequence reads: CASSPSRLAEETQYF. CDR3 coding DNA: TGCGCCAGCAGCCCCTCGAGGCTAGCAGAAGAGACCCAGTACTTC.

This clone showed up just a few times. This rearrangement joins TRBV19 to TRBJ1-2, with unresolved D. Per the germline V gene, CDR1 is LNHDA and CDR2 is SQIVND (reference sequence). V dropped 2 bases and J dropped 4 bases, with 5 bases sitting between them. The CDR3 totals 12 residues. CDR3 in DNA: TGTGCCAGTAGTATAATGGGCTATGGCTACACCTTC. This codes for CASSIMGYGYTF.